This T cell receptor (beta chain) originates from a study of blood T cells in healthy people across ages. CDR1 is MNHEY, CDR2 SVGAGI, per germline. CDR3 length equals 15 residues. V lost 0 bases to trimming and J lost 3 bases; unmatched junction nucleotides: 2. It was with a sample-barcoded 5' primer and a J-beta primer mix that a second PCR of roughly 6 to 11 cycles was run. MiXCR, run by TCRdb on the 5' RACE reads, gives a single entry per CDR3 protein. Of roughly 1 million distinct CDR3 sequences listed, approximately 26% are singletons. This clonotype was detected a few times. In addition, the sample was reused for a study of T cells of mothers and their children. That report adds: It was related mother-child pairs that showed slightly higher overlap than unrelated pairs, without reaching significance.

Material: blood. The chain recombines TRBV6-5 with TRBJ2-7; 10 positions match TRBD2. The TCR originated in a girl aged 2 to 10 in good health. The CDR3 loop reads CASSYSPSGSYEQYF. In DNA form, the CDR3 reads TGTGCCAGCAGTTACTCCCCTAGCGGGAGCTACGAGCAGTACTTC.